What follows are 28 T cell receptor beta chains derived from one specimen sequenced in a study of T cell responses to AZD1222 COVID-19 vaccine. Method: immunoSEQ multiplex PCR; TCRdb's copy keeps in-frame clones and lacks some. The sample carries about 140,000 clones, roughly 92% recorded once. Sequencing was performed on peripheral blood, taken on day 0 of AZD1222 vaccination. The receptors here all came from an adult in good health.

This chain uses TRBV6-5 with TRBJ1-1; TRBD1 might be the D (5 bases). From germline, CDR1 is MNHEY and CDR2 SVGAGI. The V and J ends lost 6 bases and 1 base respectively, with 12 bases between them. The CDR3 is made up of 14 amino acids. The CDR3 is CASSPWGGNTEAFF. The CDR3, as DNA: TGTGCCAGCAGCCCCTGGGGGGGGAACACTGAAGCTTTCTTT.

V gene TRBV3-1 (or the pseudogene TRBV3-2) combines with J gene TRBJ2-1; no firm D call. Germline V gene data show CDR1 as LGHDT and CDR2 as YNNKEL (reference sequence). With 1 base removed from V and 9 bases from J, the gap between germline ends came to 7 bases. This CDR3 contains 12 residues. The CDR3 loop is CASSQGVLEQFF. The CDR3, as DNA: TGTGCCAGCAGCCAAGGGGTCCTTGAGCAGTTCTTC.

As concerns this clone: One end of the junction does not line up with germline, which may come from a read error. The chain is built from TRBV7-9 and TRBJ2-6; D unclear. The CDR3 sequence is 16 residues long. Germline loops: CDR1 SEHNR, CDR2 FQNEAQ (reference sequence). The CDR3 here is CASTLSSDSGANVLTF. In nucleotides, the CDR3 is TGTGCCAGCACCTTAAGCTCTGACTCTGGGGCCAACGTCCTGACTTTC.

This chain links TRBV7-9 with TRBJ1-1, with TRBD1 matching over 7 bases. The V and J ends lost 5 bases and 5 bases, in that order; junction bases with no gene match: 8. This CDR3 comprises 14 residues. Looked up from germline, CDR1 is SEHNR and CDR2 is FQNEAQ (reference sequence). The CDR3 protein is CASSILQGWTEAFF. The CDR3 coding sequence is TGTGCCAGCAGCATTCTACAGGGGTGGACTGAAGCTTTCTTT.

The chain links TRBV3-1 (or the pseudogene TRBV3-2) to TRBJ2-7; D remains unclear. V dropped 2 bases and J dropped 5 bases, with 4 bases sitting between them. The CDR3 loop spans 11 amino acids. The germline CDR1 and CDR2 sequences are LGHDT and YNNKEL (reference sequence). The CDR3 sequence is CASSQSDEQYF. The CDR3 region has the DNA TGTGCCAGCAGCCAAAGTGACGAGCAGTACTTC.

The chain combines TRBV18 with TRBJ2-2; D not resolved. The germline V gene has CDR1 KGHSH and CDR2 LQKENI. V lost 3 bases and J 4 bases, leaving 9 bases between the germline ends. The CDR3 has 14 amino acids. The chain's CDR3 is CASSPLSGTGELFF. In DNA form, the CDR3 reads TGTGCCAGCTCACCCTTGTCCGGCACCGGGGAGCTGTTTTTT.

The chain employs TRBV4-2 and TRBJ2-1; 16 bases map to TRBD2. V was clipped by 0 bases and J by 5 bases; unmatched bases: 13. CDR1 LGHNA and CDR2 YNFKEQ come from the germline V gene. The CDR3 spans 21 residues. The CDR3 region has the DNA TGTGCCAGCAGCCAAGATCTCAAGGGACTAGCGGGAGGGCTCGGTAACAATGAGCAGTTCTTC. Translation gives CASSQDLKGLAGGLGNNEQFF.

Written as DNA, the CDR3 is TGTGCCAGCAACCCAGGGGGAGGGAATGAGCAGTTCTTC. Translation: CASNPGGGNEQFF. The chain carries TRBV9 and TRBJ2-1, with D perhaps matching TRBD1 or TRBD2 (7 bases each). V was pared by 6 bases and J by 7 bases, with 14 bases between. Germline CDR1 is SGDLS and CDR2 is YYNGEE. The length of the CDR3 is 13 residues.

This clone was picked up one time. The chain recombines TRBV30 with TRBJ2-3; D not certain. The CDR3 loop spans 17 amino acids. V lost 4 bases and J lost 1, with 21 bases in between. Germline V gene sequence: CDR1 GTSNPN, CDR2 SVGIG (reference sequence). This CDR3 is CAWTPYLSVEGTDTQYF. The CDR3 DNA reads TGTGCCTGGACCCCGTATCTATCGGTTGAAGGCACAGATACGCAGTATTTT.

This chain uses TRBV24-1 with TRBJ2-1; D might be TRBD1 or TRBD2, each matching 5 bases. This CDR3 is built from 16 residues. Trimming removed 4 bases at V and 0 bases at J, with 12 bases between. Looked up from germline, CDR1 is KGHDR and CDR2 is SFDVKD. The CDR3 loop reads CATSEPGRSSYNEQFF. CDR3 nucleotide sequence: TGTGCCACCAGTGAGCCGGGACGCAGCTCCTACAATGAGCAGTTCTTC.

There are a few counts of this clone. The V and J genes are TRBV5-1 and TRBJ2-7; 7 positions agree with TRBD2. The CDR3 has 15 residues. Losses at the gene ends were 4 bases for V and 0 bases for J; bases not matched to a gene: 7. Germline V CDR1 and CDR2: SGHRS, YFSETQ. The CDR3 coding sequence is TGCGCCAGCAGCCAAGGCCGGGGGGACTCCTACGAGCAGTACTTC. As protein: CASSQGRGDSYEQYF.

The J gene is TRBJ1-2, the V gene TRBV3-1 (or the pseudogene TRBV3-2), with TRBD1 matching 7 bases. CDR1 LGHDT and CDR2 YNNKEL come from the germline V gene (reference sequence). V lost 1 base to trimming and J lost 4 bases; unmatched junction nucleotides: 6. The CDR3 is 15 amino acids. The CDR3 DNA sequence: TGTGCCAGCAGCCAAGGACAGGGAAGTGTCTATGGCTACACCTTC. Its protein product is CASSQGQGSVYGYTF.

This chain links TRBV7-8 with TRBJ1-3, with TRBD1 identical over 9 bases. The CDR3 is 15 amino acids. The germline CDR1 and CDR2 sequences are SGHVS and FQNEAQ. With V trimmed by 5 bases and J by 2 bases, 4 bases remained unmatched. CDR3 region: CASSRTGETGNTIYF. The CDR3 DNA sequence: TGTGCCAGCAGCCGGACAGGGGAGACTGGAAACACCATATATTTT.

The rearrangement uses TRBV7-8 and TRBJ2-2; 9 nucleotides line up with TRBD1. The ends lost 4 bases at V and 7 bases at J; junction bases unmatched: 4. CDR3 length: 14 amino acids. Germline V CDR1 and CDR2: SGHVS, FQNEAQ. The chain's CDR3 is CASSSQGAIGELFF. CDR3 bases: TGTGCCAGCAGCTCACAGGGGGCAATCGGGGAGCTGTTTTTT.

The rearrangement links TRBV9 to TRBJ1-3; 9 bases map to TRBD1. There are 19 residues in the CDR3. V gave up 4 bases and J gave up 0 bases; unmatched junction bases: 14. Germline loops: CDR1 SGDLS, CDR2 YYNGEE. The CDR3 is CASSLGQGNRLSSGNTIYF. The CDR3 region has the DNA TGTGCCAGCAGCTTGGGACAGGGAAATCGATTGAGCTCTGGAAACACCATATATTTT.

V usage is TRBV27 and J usage is TRBJ1-1; weak D call: TRBD1 (5 bases). With 5 bases removed from V and 0 bases from J, the gap between germline ends came to 13 bases. The CDR3 has 15 amino acids. CDR1 MNHEY and CDR2 SMNVEV come from the germline V gene (reference sequence). The CDR3 region has the DNA TGTGCCAGCAGTCGCCCCGGGACTGTGAACACTGAAGCTTTCTTT. It codes for CASSRPGTVNTEAFF.

The genes are TRBV13 and TRBJ2-1; 7 bases align to TRBD1. Looked up from germline, CDR1 is PRHDT and CDR2 is FYEKMQ (reference sequence). This CDR3 region has 12 residues. The ends lost 5 bases at V and 10 bases at J; junction bases unmatched: 5. CDR3: CASSPRGMEQFF. The DNA for the CDR3 is TGTGCCAGCAGCCCCAGGGGGATGGAGCAGTTCTTC.

This chain joins TRBV27 and TRBJ2-7; no reliable D call. V was cut by 5 bases and J by 3 bases, with 11 bases left in between. The CDR3 contains 13 residues. From germline, CDR1 is MNHEY and CDR2 SMNVEV (reference sequence). CDR3 loop: CASSPTTRYEQYF. The CDR3 bases are TGTGCCAGCAGTCCTACAACTCGCTACGAGCAGTACTTC.

The chain employs TRBV5-4 and TRBJ2-7; D is perhaps TRBD1 (6 bases). This CDR3 spans 15 amino acids. V dropped 9 bases and J dropped 2 bases, with 21 bases sitting between them. Germline CDR1 is SGHNT and CDR2 is YYREEE (reference sequence). The CDR3 sequence: CATAIRDTKAYEQYF. CDR3 sequence (DNA): TGTGCCACTGCGATTCGGGACACAAAGGCCTACGAGCAGTACTTC.

This clone occurred once. This chain joins TRBV4-3 and TRBJ2-3; D not certain. Germline V gene lookup returns CDR1 LGHNA and CDR2 YSLEER. V lost 5 bases, J lost 2 bases, and 8 bases lay in between. There are 13 residues in the CDR3. CDR3 nucleotides: TGCGCCAGCAGCACTGAAGACACAGATACGCAGTATTTT. Its translation is CASSTEDTDTQYF.

This rearrangement joins TRBV10-3 to TRBJ1-3, with D unclear. Trimming pared 5 bases from V and 0 bases from J, leaving 11 bases between. The CDR3 is made up of 15 amino acids. Germline V lookup: CDR1 ENHRY, CDR2 SYGVKD. CDR3 amino acids: CAISLQSPSGNTIYF. DNA of the CDR3: TGTGCCATCAGTTTACAGTCACCCTCTGGAAACACCATATATTTT.

This clone was seen only a few times. The rearrangement joins TRBV27 to TRBJ1-2; weak D call: TRBD1 (6 bases). With 3 bases removed from V and 7 bases from J, the gap between germline ends came to 12 bases. Germline V gives CDR1 MNHEY, CDR2 SMNVEV (reference sequence). The CDR3 totals 13 residues. This CDR3 is CASSFGGRSGYTF. The CDR3 DNA follows: TGTGCCAGCAGTTTTGGGGGGCGTTCTGGCTACACCTTC.

V and J are TRBV7-2 and TRBJ2-5; TRBD2 might be the D (7 bases). Germline lookup yields CDR1 SGHTA and CDR2 FQGNSA. The V gene lost 1 base and the J gene lost 6 bases, with 12 bases spanning the gap. This CDR3 comprises 14 residues. CDR3 in amino acids: CASSLGGGLKTQYF. As DNA, the CDR3 is TGTGCCAGCAGCTTAGGGGGGGGGCTAAAGACCCAGTACTTC.

The chain combines TRBV3-1 (or the pseudogene TRBV3-2) with TRBJ1-6; D uncertain. The CDR3 is 14 amino acids. The V end lost 4 bases, the J end lost 10 bases, and 14 bases lay between the germline ends. Germline CDR1 reads LGHDT; CDR2 reads YNNKEL (reference sequence). The CDR3 DNA sequence: TGTGCCAGCAGCCCCAGCGCAGGAGGGTCACCCCTCCACTTT. It codes for CASSPSAGGSPLHF.

This chain uses TRBV4-3 with TRBJ1-3, with unresolved D. CDR1 and CDR2 from the germline V gene are LGHNA and YSLEER. The V gene lost 0 bases and the J gene lost 1 base, with 7 bases spanning the gap. The CDR3 totals 15 residues. In DNA, the CDR3 is TGCGCCAGCAGCCAAGATGGGGAATCTGGAAACACCATATATTTT. This encodes CASSQDGESGNTIYF.

J is TRBJ1-4 and V is TRBV5-1; TRBD1 aligns across 11 bases. Germline-derived CDR1 and CDR2 are SGHRS and YFSETQ. V was pared by 4 bases and J by 5 bases, with 4 bases of the junction left unmatched. The CDR3 sequence is 15 residues long. This CDR3 reads CASSAGDRGNEKLFF. In nucleotides, the CDR3 is TGCGCCAGCAGCGCCGGGGACAGGGGGAATGAAAAACTGTTTTTT.

The CDR3 nucleotides read TGTGCCAGCAGCTTATCTCTGCTTGTGCGGGGGGGCGAGCAGTACTTC. It codes for CASSLSLLVRGGEQYF. The rearrangement uses TRBV7-2 and TRBJ2-7, with 9 nucleotides matching TRBD2. With V trimmed by 2 bases and J by 6 bases, 11 bases remained unmatched. The CDR3 is made up of 16 amino acids. Germline V lookup: CDR1 SGHTA, CDR2 FQGNSA.

The genes are TRBV30 and TRBJ1-1, with a weak D call TRBD1 (6 bases). V was trimmed by 3 bases and J by 0 bases, leaving 14 bases between them. The CDR3 is 15 amino acids. Germline CDR1 reads GTSNPN; CDR2 reads SVGIG (reference sequence). The CDR3 coding sequence is TGTGCCTGGAGCCGAGCACAGGGATTGAACACTGAAGCTTTCTTT. Amino acids: CAWSRAQGLNTEAFF.